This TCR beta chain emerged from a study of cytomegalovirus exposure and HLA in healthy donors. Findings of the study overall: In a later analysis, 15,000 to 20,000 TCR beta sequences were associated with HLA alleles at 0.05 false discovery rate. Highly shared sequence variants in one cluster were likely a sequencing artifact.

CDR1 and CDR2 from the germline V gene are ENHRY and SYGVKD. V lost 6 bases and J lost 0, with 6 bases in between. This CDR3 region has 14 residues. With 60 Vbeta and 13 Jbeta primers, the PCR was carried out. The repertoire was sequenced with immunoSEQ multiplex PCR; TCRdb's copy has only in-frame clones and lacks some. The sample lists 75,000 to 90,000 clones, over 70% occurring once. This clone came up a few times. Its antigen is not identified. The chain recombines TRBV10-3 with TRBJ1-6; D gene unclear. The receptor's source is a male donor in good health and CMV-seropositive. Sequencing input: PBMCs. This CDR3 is CAIRTSSYNSPLHF. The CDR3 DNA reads TGTGCCATCAGAACGAGCTCCTATAATTCACCCCTCCACTTT.